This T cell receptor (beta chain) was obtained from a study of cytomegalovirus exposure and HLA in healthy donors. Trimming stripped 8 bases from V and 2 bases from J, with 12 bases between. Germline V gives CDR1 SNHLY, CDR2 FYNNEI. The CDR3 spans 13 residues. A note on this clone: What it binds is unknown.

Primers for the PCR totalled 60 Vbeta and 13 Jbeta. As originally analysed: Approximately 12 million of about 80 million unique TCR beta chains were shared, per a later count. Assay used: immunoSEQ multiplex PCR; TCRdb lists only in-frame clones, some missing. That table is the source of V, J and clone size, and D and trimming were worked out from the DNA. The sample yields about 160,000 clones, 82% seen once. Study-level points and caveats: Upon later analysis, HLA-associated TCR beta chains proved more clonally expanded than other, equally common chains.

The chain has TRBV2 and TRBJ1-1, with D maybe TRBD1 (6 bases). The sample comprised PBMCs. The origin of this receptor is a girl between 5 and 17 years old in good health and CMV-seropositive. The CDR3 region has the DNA TGTGCCAGCCTACAGGGTACTAACACTGAAGCTTTCTTT. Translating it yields CASLQGTNTEAFF. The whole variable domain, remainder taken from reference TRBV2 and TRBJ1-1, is EPEVTQTPSHQVTQMGQEVILRCVPISNHLYFYWYRQILGQKVEFLVSFYNNEISEKSEIFDDQFSVERPDGSNFTLKIRSTKLEDSAMYFCASLQGTNTEAFFGQGTRLTVV.